This T cell receptor (beta chain) is drawn from a study of cytomegalovirus exposure and HLA in healthy donors. The primer mix had 60 Vbeta and 13 Jbeta primers. Clones were read by immunoSEQ multiplex PCR, and TCRdb kept only the in-frame ones, dropping some. The sample holds 120,000 or so clones, approximately 80% seen once. General study findings and limits: For cytomegalovirus status, the classifier reportedly gave diagnoses with high specificity and sensitivity.

Per the germline V gene, CDR1 is SGHRS and CDR2 is YFSETQ. The length of the CDR3 is 15 residues. Trimming stripped 0 bases from V and 2 bases from J, with 8 bases between. As for this clone: Antigen unknown.

The chain uses TRBV5-1 and TRBJ2-2; no definite D call. Sequencing was performed on PBMCs. The TCR originated in a man younger than 45 in good health and CMV-seropositive. The CDR3 protein is CASSLVEANTGELFF. CDR3 DNA: TGCGCCAGCAGCTTGGTAGAAGCTAACACCGGGGAGCTGTTTTTT.